This TCR beta chain stems from a study of T cells in Graves' hyperthyroidism and ophthalmopathy. This clonotype was detected only a few times. CDR1 SGHTA and CDR2 FQGTGA come from the germline V gene. V was shortened by 5 bases and J by 0 bases, with 14 bases between the two germline ends. CDR3 length equals 16 residues. Amplified regions were TCR beta CDR3 sequences from RNA transcripts. HTBI primers were used for first-round RT-PCR of the TCR CDR3. TCRdb reprocessed the multiplex PCR reads via MiXCR and lists one record per CDR3 protein. The sample carries hundreds of thousands of distinct CDR3 sequences, about 15% recorded once.

The sample was blood. The receptor's source is a woman aged 18-29 years with Graves' hyperthyroidism. The gene calls are TRBV7-3 and TRBJ2-1; no reliable D call. The CDR3 reads CASSVAKSVSYNEQFF. CDR3 nucleotides: TGTGCCAGCAGCGTCGCTAAGTCCGTCTCCTACAATGAGCAGTTCTTC.